The present T cell receptor beta chain was sequenced within a study of blood T cell repertoires in COVID-19. Background on the study: Samples taken during acute and convalescent COVID-19 were collected in the United States, Italy and Spain.

Recruits, aged roughly 18 to 95 years, lived in 20 to 30 US areas. Before being deemed recovered, Cohort 3 donors had two negative PCRs, clearance, or symptom resolution. Original processing methods: The authors estimated nucleated cell counts from reference gene primer amplification. The table came from immunoSEQ multiplex PCR; TCRdb's copy has only in-frame clones and leaves some out. The V and J calls and clone size come from that table; D and trimming were worked out from the DNA. The sample lists just over 350,000 clones, roughly 90% occurring once. The J segment lost 4 bases and the V segment lost 0 bases, leaving 11 bases of the junction unmatched. This CDR3 is 17 amino acids long. Germline CDR1 SGHAT, CDR2 FQNNGV.

The specimen sequenced was PBMCs or T cells enriched from blood (not recorded which). The rearrangement uses TRBV11-2 and TRBJ2-7; TRBD1 agrees at 8 bases. The receptor was isolated from a woman in her twenties or thirties who had recovered from COVID-19. For the CDR3, the DNA is TGTGCCAGCAGCTTAGATTTTGGAGACAGGGGTTTGTACGAGCAGTACTTC. The encoded protein is CASSLDFGDRGLYEQYF.